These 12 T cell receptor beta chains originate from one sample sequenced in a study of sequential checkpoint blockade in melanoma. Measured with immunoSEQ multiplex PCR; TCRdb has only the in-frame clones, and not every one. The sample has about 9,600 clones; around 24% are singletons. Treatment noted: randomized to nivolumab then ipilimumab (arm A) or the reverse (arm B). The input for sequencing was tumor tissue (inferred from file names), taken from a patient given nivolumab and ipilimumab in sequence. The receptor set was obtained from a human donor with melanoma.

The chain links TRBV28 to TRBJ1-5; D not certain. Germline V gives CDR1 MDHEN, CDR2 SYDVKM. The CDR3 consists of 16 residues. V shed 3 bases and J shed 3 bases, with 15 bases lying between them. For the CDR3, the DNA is TGTGCCAGCAGTTTTTCCGGGGTGAGCTACAATCAGCCCCAGCATTTT. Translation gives CASSFSGVSYNQPQHF.

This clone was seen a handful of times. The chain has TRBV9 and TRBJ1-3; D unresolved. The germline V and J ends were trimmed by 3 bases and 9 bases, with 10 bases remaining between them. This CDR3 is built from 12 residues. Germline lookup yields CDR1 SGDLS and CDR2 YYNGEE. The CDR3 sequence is CASSGPLATIYF. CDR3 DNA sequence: TGTGCCAGCAGCGGACCCCTGGCCACCATATATTTT.

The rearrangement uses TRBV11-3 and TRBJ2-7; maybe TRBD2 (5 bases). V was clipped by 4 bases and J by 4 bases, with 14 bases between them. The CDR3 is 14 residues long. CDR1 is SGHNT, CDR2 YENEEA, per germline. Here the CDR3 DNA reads TGTGCCAGCAGCTCGATCATGAGGACTTACGAGCAGTACTTC. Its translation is CASSSIMRTYEQYF. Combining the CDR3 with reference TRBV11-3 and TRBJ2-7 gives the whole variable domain EAGVVQSPRYKIIEKKQPVAFWCNPISGHNTLYWYLQNLGQGPELLIRYENEEAVDDSQLPKDRFSAERLKGVDSTLKIQPAELGDSAVYLCASSSIMRTYEQYFGPGTRLTVT.

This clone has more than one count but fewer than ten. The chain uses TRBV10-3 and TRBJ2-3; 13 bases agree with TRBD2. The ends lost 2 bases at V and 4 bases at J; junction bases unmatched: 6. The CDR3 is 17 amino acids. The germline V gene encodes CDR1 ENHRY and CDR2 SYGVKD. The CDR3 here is CAISETSGRAKADTQYF. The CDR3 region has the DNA TGTGCCATCAGTGAGACTAGCGGGAGGGCCAAGGCAGATACGCAGTATTTT.

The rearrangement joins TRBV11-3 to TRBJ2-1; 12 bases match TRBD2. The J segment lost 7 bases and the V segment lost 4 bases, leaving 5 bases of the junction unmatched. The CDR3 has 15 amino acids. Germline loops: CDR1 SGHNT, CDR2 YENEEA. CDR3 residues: CASSSLAGGLNEQFF. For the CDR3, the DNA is TGTGCCAGCAGCTCGCTAGCGGGGGGGTTGAATGAGCAGTTCTTC.

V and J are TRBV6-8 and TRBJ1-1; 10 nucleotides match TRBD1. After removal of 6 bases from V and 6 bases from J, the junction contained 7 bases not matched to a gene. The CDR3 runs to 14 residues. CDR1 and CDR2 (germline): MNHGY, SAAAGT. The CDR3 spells CASRRQGASPEAFF. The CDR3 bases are TGTGCCAGCAGGCGACAGGGGGCTAGTCCTGAAGCTTTCTTT.

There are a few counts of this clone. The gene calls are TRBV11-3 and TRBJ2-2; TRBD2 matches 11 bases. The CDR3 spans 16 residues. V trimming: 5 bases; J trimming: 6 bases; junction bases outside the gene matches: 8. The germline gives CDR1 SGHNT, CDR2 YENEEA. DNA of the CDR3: TGTGCCAGCAGCCCCAAGGGACTAGCGGACCCCGGGGAGCTGTTTTTT. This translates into CASSPKGLADPGELFF.

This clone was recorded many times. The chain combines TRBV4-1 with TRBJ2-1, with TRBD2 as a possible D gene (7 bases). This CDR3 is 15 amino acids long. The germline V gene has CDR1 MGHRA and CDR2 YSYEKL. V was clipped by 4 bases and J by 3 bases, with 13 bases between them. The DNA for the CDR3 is TGCGCCAGCAGCCCAAGGGGGGGCGTCTACAATGAGCAGTTCTTC. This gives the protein CASSPRGGVYNEQFF.

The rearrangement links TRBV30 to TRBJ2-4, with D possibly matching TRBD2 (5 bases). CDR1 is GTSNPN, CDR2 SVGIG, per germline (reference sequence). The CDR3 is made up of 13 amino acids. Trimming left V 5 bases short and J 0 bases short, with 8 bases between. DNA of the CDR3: TGTGCCTGGGAGGGTGTAGCCAAAAACATTCAGTACTTC. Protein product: CAWEGVAKNIQYF. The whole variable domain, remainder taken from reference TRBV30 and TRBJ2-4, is SQTIHQWPATLVQPVGSPLSLECTVEGTSNPNLYWYRQAAGRGLQLLFYSVGIGQISSEVPQNLSASRPQDRQFILSSKKLLLSDSGFYLCAWEGVAKNIQYFGAGTRLSVL.

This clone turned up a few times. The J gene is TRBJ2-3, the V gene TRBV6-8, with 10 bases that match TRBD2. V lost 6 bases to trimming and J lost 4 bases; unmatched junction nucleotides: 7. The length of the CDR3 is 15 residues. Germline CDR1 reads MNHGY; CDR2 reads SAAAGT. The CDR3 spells CASSPGLAWADTQYF. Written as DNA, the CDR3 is TGTGCCAGCAGCCCGGGACTAGCGTGGGCAGATACGCAGTATTTT.

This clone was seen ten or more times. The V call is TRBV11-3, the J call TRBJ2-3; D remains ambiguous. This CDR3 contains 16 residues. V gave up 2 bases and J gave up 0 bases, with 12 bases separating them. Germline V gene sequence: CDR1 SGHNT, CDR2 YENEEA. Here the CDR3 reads CASSLSAQSSTDTQYF. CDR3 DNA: TGTGCCAGCAGCTTAAGTGCGCAGAGTAGCACAGATACGCAGTATTTT.

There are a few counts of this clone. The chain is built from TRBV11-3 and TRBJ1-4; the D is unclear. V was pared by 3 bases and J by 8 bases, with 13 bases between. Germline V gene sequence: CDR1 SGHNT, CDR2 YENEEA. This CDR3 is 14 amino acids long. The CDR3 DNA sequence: TGTGCCAGCAGCTTTTCGGCCTTGGGAGAAAAACTGTTTTTT. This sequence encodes CASSFSALGEKLFF.